This T cell receptor beta chain was identified during a study of shared T cell receptors in the human thymus. Sequencing used immunoSEQ multiplex PCR; TCRdb keeps in-frame clones, though not all of them. The top ten hold 0.033% of the sample, which has 65,000 to 70,000 clones, roughly 96% seen once. The CDR3 consists of 16 residues. The germline V and J ends were trimmed by 5 bases and 4 bases, with 21 bases remaining between them. Per the germline V gene, CDR1 is KGHSH and CDR2 is LQKENI. The source of this sequence is a human donor. V usage is TRBV18 and J usage is TRBJ2-7; D might be TRBD1 (6 bases). The source material was thymocytes. The CDR3 here is CASSSSEQGIRYEQYF. The CDR3 nucleotides are TGTGCCAGCTCATCCTCCGAACAGGGTATAAGGTACGAGCAGTACTTC.